Listed below are T cell receptor beta chains from one sample, sequenced in a study of response to subunit inactivated influenza vaccine. TCRdb reprocessed the RT-PCR reads via MiXCR and lists one record per CDR3 protein. Among over 800,000 distinct CDR3 sequences, 21% were seen once, and the ten largest hold 10% to 13%. Here the sequenced sample was PBMCs from blood, taken around 5 days after vaccination. All receptors come from a man in his forties or fifties who received an inactivated influenza vaccine. Each CDR3 is given with its conserved first and last residue. A D gene is named only where the DNA matches it firmly. The size of a clone is reported for some rows only, either as once, few or many, or as a class for expanded clones.

V	length	D	size	J	CDR3	DNA
TRBV15	13	.	.	TRBJ1-2	CATSTGSNYGYTF	TGTGCCACCAGTACCGGGTCGAACTATGGCTACACCTTC
TRBV18	15	TRBD1	.	TRBJ1-6	CASSPRQGTNSPLHF	TGTGCCAGCTCACCACGACAGGGTACGAATTCACCCCTCCACTTT
TRBV7-2	16	TRBD1	few	TRBJ1-2	CASSLATLGGGGGYTF	TGTGCCAGCAGCTTAGCAACTCTGGGAGGGGGCGGCGGCTACACCTTC
TRBV6-5	16	TRBD2	few	TRBJ2-1	CASSYTSGSRYNEQFF	TGTGCCAGCAGTTACACTAGCGGGAGCCGATACAATGAGCAGTTCTTC
TRBV27	16	TRBD2	.	TRBJ2-7	CASSLASGGSSYEQYF	TGTGCCAGCAGCCTGGCGAGCGGGGGCAGCTCCTACGAGCAGTACTTC
TRBV5-1	15	TRBD2	.	TRBJ2-1	CASSFAGTSLDEQFF	TGCGCCAGCAGCTTTGCCGGGACTAGTTTGGATGAGCAGTTCTTC
TRBV6-5	13	.	many	TRBJ2-1	CASSYRLEHEQFF	TGTGCCAGCAGTTACCGACTAGAACATGAGCAGTTCTTC
TRBV12-3/TRBV12-4	14	.	.	TRBJ2-5	CASSSNRGLETQYF	TGTGCCAGCAGTTCAAACAGAGGTCTAGAGACCCAGTACTTC
TRBV7-9	15	.	.	TRBJ2-2	CASSLATVHTGELFF	TGTGCCAGCAGCTTAGCGACAGTGCACACCGGGGAGCTGTTTTTT
TRBV5-1	14	.	.	TRBJ1-4	CASSLDGEGEKLFF	TGCGCCAGCAGCTTGGACGGAGAGGGGGAAAAACTGTTTTTT
TRBV12-3/TRBV12-4	14	.	.	TRBJ2-4	CASSFITGEDIQYF	TGTGCCAGCAGTTTCATAACAGGGGAGGACATTCAGTACTTC
TRBV27	12	.	.	TRBJ2-5	CASNGFGETQYF	TGTGCCAGCAACGGATTCGGAGAGACCCAGTACTTC
TRBV5-1	15	.	.	TRBJ2-7	CASGFPGSGSYEQYF	TGCGCCAGCGGGTTCCCGGGGAGTGGGTCCTACGAGCAGTACTTC
TRBV11-1	14	.	.	TRBJ2-3	CASSLGRQRITQYF	TGTGCCAGCAGCTTAGGGCGGCAGCGCATTACGCAGTATTTT
TRBV6-1	14	.	.	TRBJ1-5	CASTDKGNNQPQHF	TGTGCCAGCACTGACAAGGGAAACAATCAGCCCCAGCATTTT
TRBV5-5	12	.	many	TRBJ1-2	CASSLESYGYTF	TGTGCCAGCAGTTTGGAGTCCTATGGCTACACCTTC
TRBV4-2	15	.	many	TRBJ1-1	CASSQAFLGNTEAFF	TGTGCCAGCAGCCAAGCTTTTTTAGGTAACACTGAAGCTTTCTTT
TRBV20-1	15	.	.	TRBJ2-7	CSARPLRASRGEQYF	TGCAGTGCTAGGCCACTCCGGGCCTCGAGGGGAGAGCAGTACTTC
TRBV9	15	.	.	TRBJ2-1	CASSPTGTTYNEQFF	TGTGCCAGCAGCCCCACCGGGACAACCTACAATGAGCAGTTCTTC
TRBV10-3	12	.	.	TRBJ1-1	CAIRQVGTEAFF	TGTGCCATCAGGCAGGTAGGCACTGAAGCTTTCTTT
TRBV7-2	14	TRBD1	.	TRBJ2-5	CASSAQTGGKTQYF	TGTGCCAGCAGCGCCCAGACAGGGGGCAAGACCCAGTACTTC
TRBV12-3/TRBV12-4	12	.	many	TRBJ1-2	CASNLGGTGYTF	TGTGCCAGCAACTTGGGGGGAACTGGCTACACCTTC
TRBV7-2	17	.	.	TRBJ2-7	CASSLQAGTTLSYEQYF	TGTGCCAGCAGCCTCCAGGCCGGGACCACGCTCTCCTACGAGCAGTACTTC
TRBV27	14	TRBD2	few	TRBJ2-7	CASSPTGLAGEQYF	TGTGCCAGCAGTCCGACGGGACTAGCTGGCGAGCAGTACTTC
TRBV15	14	TRBD1	.	TRBJ2-5	CATSKDRGRETQYF	TGTGCCACCAGCAAAGACAGGGGCCGGGAGACCCAGTACTTC
TRBV19	13	TRBD1	few	TRBJ2-5	CASSRQGFETQYF	TGTGCCAGTAGTCGACAGGGTTTTGAGACCCAGTACTTC
TRBV6-1	16	TRBD1	few	TRBJ2-3	CASSKSGTGLTDTQYF	TGTGCCAGCAGTAAGTCCGGGACAGGGCTAACAGATACGCAGTATTTT
TRBV7-2	14	.	.	TRBJ2-3	CASSLRPGTDTQYF	TGTGCCAGCAGCTTAAGGCCTGGCACAGATACGCAGTATTTT
TRBV5-1	13	.	.	TRBJ2-2	CASSATPTGELSF	TGCGCCAGCAGCGCCACGCCCACCGGGGAGCTGTCTTTT
TRBV4-1	17	TRBD2	.	TRBJ2-2	CASSQDRLAENTGELFF	TGCGCCAGCAGCCAAGATCGACTAGCGGAGAACACCGGGGAGCTGTTTTTT
TRBV6-1	14	TRBD1	few	TRBJ2-3	CASILTGGTDTQYF	TGTGCCAGCATTCTGACAGGGGGCACAGATACGCAGTATTTT
TRBV5-1	14	.	few	TRBJ2-3	CASRQGTSTDTQYF	TGCGCCAGCAGACAGGGAACTAGCACAGATACGCAGTATTTT